The clone carrying this T cell receptor beta chain came up once. The CDR3 runs 14 residues. Per germline, CDR1 MNHEY and CDR2 SVGEGT. V gave up 2 bases and J gave up 6 bases, with 12 bases separating them. The data originate from a study of blood T cell repertoires in COVID-19. Sequencing used immunoSEQ multiplex PCR; TCRdb keeps in-frame clones, though not all of them. The sample includes around 140,000 clones, more than 70% seen only once; the top ten take approximately 1.5%. The TCR was taken from a man between 60 and 75 years old with acute or convalescent COVID-19. This chain joins TRBV6-2 or TRBV6-3 and TRBJ2-3, with D perhaps matching TRBD2 (7 bases). The sequenced sample was peripheral blood. The CDR3 DNA reads TGTGCCAGCAGTTACGGGGGGGCCAAGGATACGCAGTATTTT. Its protein is CASSYGGAKDTQYF.